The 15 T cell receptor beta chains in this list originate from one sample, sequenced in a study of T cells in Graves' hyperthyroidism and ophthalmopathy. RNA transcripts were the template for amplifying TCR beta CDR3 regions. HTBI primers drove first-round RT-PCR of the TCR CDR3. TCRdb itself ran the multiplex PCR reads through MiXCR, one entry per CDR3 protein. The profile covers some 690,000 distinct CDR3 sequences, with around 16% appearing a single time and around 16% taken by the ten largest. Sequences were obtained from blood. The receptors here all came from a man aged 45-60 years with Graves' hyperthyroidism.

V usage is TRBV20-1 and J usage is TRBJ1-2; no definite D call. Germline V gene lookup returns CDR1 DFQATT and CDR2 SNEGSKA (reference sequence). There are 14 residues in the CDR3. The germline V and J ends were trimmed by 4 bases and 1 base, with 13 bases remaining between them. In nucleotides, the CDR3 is TGCAGTGCTACTAACGGGAGGGTTAACTATGGCTACACCTTC. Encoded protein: CSATNGRVNYGYTF.

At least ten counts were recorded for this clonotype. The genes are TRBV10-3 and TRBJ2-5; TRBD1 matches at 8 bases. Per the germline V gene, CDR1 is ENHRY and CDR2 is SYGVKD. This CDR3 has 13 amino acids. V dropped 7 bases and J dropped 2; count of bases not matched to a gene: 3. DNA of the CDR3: TGTGCCATCAAGGGGACAGGTCAAGAGACCCAGTACTTC. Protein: CAIKGTGQETQYF.

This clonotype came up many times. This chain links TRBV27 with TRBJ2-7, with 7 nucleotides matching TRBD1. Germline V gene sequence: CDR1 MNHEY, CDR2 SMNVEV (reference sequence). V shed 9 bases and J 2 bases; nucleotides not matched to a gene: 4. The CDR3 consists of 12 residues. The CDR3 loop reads CASGQATYEQYF. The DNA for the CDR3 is TGTGCCAGTGGACAGGCTACCTACGAGCAGTACTTC.

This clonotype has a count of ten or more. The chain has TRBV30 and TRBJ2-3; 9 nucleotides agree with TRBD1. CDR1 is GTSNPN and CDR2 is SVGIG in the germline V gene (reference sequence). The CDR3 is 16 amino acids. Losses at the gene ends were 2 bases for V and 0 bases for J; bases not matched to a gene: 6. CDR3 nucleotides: TGTGCCTGGAGTCCCGGGACAGGGCCCAGCACAGATACGCAGTATTTT. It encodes CAWSPGTGPSTDTQYF.

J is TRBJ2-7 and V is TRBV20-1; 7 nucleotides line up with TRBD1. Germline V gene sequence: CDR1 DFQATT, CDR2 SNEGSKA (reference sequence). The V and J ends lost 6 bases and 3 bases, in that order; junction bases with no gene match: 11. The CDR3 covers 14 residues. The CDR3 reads CSAEDRVGSYEQYF. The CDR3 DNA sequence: TGCAGTGCGGAAGACAGGGTTGGAAGCTACGAGCAGTACTTC.

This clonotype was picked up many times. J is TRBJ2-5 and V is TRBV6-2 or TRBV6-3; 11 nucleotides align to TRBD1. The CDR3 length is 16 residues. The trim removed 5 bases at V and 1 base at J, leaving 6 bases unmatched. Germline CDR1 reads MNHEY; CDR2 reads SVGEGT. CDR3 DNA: TGTGCCAGCAGTGGAGGGACAGGGGGTATCCAAGAGACCCAGTACTTC. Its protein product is CASSGGTGGIQETQYF.

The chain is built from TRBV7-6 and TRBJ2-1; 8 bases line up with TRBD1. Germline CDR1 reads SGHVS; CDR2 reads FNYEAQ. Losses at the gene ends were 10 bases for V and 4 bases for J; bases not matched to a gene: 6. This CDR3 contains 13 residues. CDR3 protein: CATATGVYNEQFF. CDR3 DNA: TGTGCCACCGCGACAGGGGTATACAATGAGCAGTTCTTC.

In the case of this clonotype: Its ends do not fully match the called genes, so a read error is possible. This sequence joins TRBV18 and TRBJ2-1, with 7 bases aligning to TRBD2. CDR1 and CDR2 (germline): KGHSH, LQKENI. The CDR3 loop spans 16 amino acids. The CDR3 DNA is TGTGCCAGCTCACCACCGGGAGGGGTTGCCTACAATGGGCAGTTCTTC. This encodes CASSPPGGVAYNGQFF.

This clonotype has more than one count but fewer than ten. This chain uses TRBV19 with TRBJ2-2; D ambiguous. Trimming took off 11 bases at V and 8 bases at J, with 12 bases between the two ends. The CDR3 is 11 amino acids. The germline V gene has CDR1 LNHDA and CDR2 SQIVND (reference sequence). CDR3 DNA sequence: TGTGCCGTTCACCGATGGGGGGAGCTGTTTTTT. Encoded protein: CAVHRWGELFF.

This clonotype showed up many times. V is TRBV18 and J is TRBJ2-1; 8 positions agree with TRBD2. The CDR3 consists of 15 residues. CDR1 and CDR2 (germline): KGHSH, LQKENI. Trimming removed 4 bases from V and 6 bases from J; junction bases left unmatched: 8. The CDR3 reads CASSRDSGIGNEQFF. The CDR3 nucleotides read TGTGCCAGCTCACGGGATAGCGGGATCGGCAATGAGCAGTTCTTC.

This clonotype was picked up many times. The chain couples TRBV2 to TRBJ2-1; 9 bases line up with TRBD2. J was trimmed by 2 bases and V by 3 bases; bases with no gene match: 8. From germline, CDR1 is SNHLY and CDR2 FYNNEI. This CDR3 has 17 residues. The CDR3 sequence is CASSEISGSRTYNEQFF. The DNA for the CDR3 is TGTGCCAGCAGTGAGATTAGCGGGAGTCGCACCTACAATGAGCAGTTCTTC.

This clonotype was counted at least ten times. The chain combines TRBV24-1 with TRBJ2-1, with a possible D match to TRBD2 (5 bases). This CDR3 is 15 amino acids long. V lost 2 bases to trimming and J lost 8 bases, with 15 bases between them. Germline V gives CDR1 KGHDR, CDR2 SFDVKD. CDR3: CATSDSRVGGDEQFF. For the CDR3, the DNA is TGTGCCACCAGTGATTCCCGGGTAGGAGGCGATGAGCAGTTCTTC.

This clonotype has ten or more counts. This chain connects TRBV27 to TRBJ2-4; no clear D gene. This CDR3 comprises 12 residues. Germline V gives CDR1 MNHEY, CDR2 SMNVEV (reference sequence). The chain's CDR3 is CEGKLAKNIQYF. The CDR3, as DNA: TGTGAAGGAAAACTAGCCAAAAACATTCAGTACTTC.

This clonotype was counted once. For the CDR3, the DNA is TGTGCCATCAGTGAACAGGACTCCTACGAGCAGTACTTC. Translating gives CAISEQDSYEQYF. The chain couples TRBV10-3 to TRBJ2-7; perhaps TRBD1 as D (5 bases). Trimming removed 3 bases from V and 0 bases from J, with 6 bases in between. The CDR3 covers 13 residues. The germline gives CDR1 ENHRY, CDR2 SYGVKD.

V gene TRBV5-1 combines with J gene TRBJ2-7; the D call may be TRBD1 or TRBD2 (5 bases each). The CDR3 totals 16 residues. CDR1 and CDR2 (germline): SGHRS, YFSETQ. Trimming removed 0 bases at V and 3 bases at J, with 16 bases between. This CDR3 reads CASSLGQGAGGYEQYF. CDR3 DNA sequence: TGCGCCAGCAGCTTGGGCCAGGGCGCCGGAGGCTACGAGCAGTACTTC.